This passage covers 27 T cell receptor beta chains from one sample sequenced in a study of T cell responses to AZD1222 COVID-19 vaccine. Assay: immunoSEQ multiplex PCR; the TCRdb copy retains only in-frame clones and omits some. The repertoire holds 210,000 or so clones, with roughly 94% as singletons. The sequences come from peripheral blood, collected 28 days after the second dose of the MenACWY control vaccine. The origin of the receptors is an adult who received the MenACWY meningococcal vaccine as a control.

The chain combines TRBV6-5 with TRBJ2-1, with TRBD2 as a possible D gene (5 bases). Germline assignment: CDR1 MNHEY and CDR2 SVGAGI. This CDR3 has 15 residues. Trimming stripped 0 bases from V and 7 bases from J, with 13 bases between. The DNA for the CDR3 is TGTGCCAGCAGTTACTCGACCCTAGCTCCTAATGAGCAGTTCTTC. It translates to CASSYSTLAPNEQFF.

The genes are TRBV6-6 and TRBJ1-3; D uncertain. V was pared by 4 bases and J by 0 bases, with 4 bases between. The CDR3 covers 13 residues. From germline, CDR1 is MNHNY and CDR2 SVGAGI (reference sequence). CDR3 sequence reads: CASSLSSGNTIYF. Here the CDR3 DNA reads TGTGCCAGCAGTTTGTCCTCTGGAAACACCATATATTTT.

This sequence joins TRBV28 and TRBJ1-4; D is perhaps TRBD1 (6 bases). This CDR3 comprises 16 residues. Per the germline V gene, CDR1 is MDHEN and CDR2 is SYDVKM. Trimming left V 5 bases short and J 8 bases short, with 21 bases between. CDR3: CASSKPTGSYGEKLFF. In DNA, the CDR3 is TGTGCCAGCAGTAAACCGACAGGTAGTTACGGCGAAAAACTGTTTTTT.

The V and J genes are TRBV10-3 and TRBJ1-6, with 8 bases aligning to TRBD1. In germline, CDR1 is ENHRY, CDR2 SYGVKD. The CDR3 sequence is 14 residues long. With 6 bases clipped from V and 7 bases from J, the junction kept 5 bases outside the gene matches. The CDR3 nucleotides read TGTGCCATCAGGGCCCAGGGGGCAAATTCACCCCTCCACTTT. This encodes CAIRAQGANSPLHF.

The chain links TRBV19 to TRBJ1-4; 8 bases agree with TRBD1. Per the germline V gene, CDR1 is LNHDA and CDR2 is SQIVND (reference sequence). Trimming took 7 bases from V and 8 from J; bases not matched to a gene: 3. This CDR3 spans 12 amino acids. The CDR3 here is CASTTGGEKLFF. CDR3 DNA sequence: TGTGCCAGTACTACAGGGGGGGAAAAACTGTTTTTT.

The chain recombines TRBV10-3 with TRBJ2-7, with D perhaps matching TRBD1 (6 bases). The CDR3 has 15 amino acids. V was cut by 2 bases and J by 4 bases, with 15 bases left in between. Germline V gene lookup returns CDR1 ENHRY and CDR2 SYGVKD. The CDR3 region is CAISEGQSGSYEQYF. The CDR3 DNA is TGTGCCATCAGTGAGGGACAGTCGGGATCTTACGAGCAGTACTTC.

This clone has just a few counts. J is TRBJ2-7 and V is TRBV28, with TRBD1 as a possible D gene (6 bases). The length of the CDR3 is 10 residues. V lost 7 bases and J 7 bases, leaving 8 bases between the germline ends. The germline gives CDR1 MDHEN, CDR2 SYDVKM. The DNA of the CDR3 is TGTGCCAGCAAGAGGGGGGAGCAGTACTTC. This encodes CASKRGEQYF.

The chain employs TRBV20-1 and TRBJ2-5; a possible D gene is TRBD2 (5 bases). The CDR3 is 14 amino acids. V was cut by 3 bases and J by 5 bases, with 16 bases left in between. Germline V lookup: CDR1 DFQATT, CDR2 SNEGSKA (reference sequence). This CDR3 reads CSASLVGARETQYF. The DNA for the CDR3 is TGCAGTGCTAGTTTGGTGGGAGCTAGGGAGACCCAGTACTTC.

This chain connects TRBV5-1 to TRBJ2-1, with 11 bases fitting TRBD2. The CDR3 sequence is 14 residues long. Per germline, CDR1 SGHRS and CDR2 YFSETQ. V lost 4 bases, J lost 5 bases, and 2 bases stayed unmatched. CDR3 protein: CASSLGLADNEQFF. The CDR3 coding sequence is TGCGCCAGCAGCCTGGGACTAGCGGACAATGAGCAGTTCTTC.

This clone was seen at least ten times. This chain connects TRBV6-4 to TRBJ1-1; unclear D gene. The germline CDR1 and CDR2 sequences are MRHNA and SNTAGT. CDR3 length: 14 residues. The V and J ends lost 8 bases and 1 base respectively, with 14 bases between them. The CDR3 nucleotides read TGTGCCAGCCGAAGTAACCAGGAGAACACTGAAGCTTTCTTT. Translation gives CASRSNQENTEAFF.

The J gene is TRBJ1-2, the V gene TRBV24-1; D is undetermined. Between the trimmed V and J ends, which lost 9 bases and 3 bases, there was a span of 13 bases. The CDR3 covers 13 residues. Looked up from germline, CDR1 is KGHDR and CDR2 is SFDVKD. The CDR3 sequence is CATPAKGHYGYTF. Here the CDR3 DNA reads TGTGCCACCCCCGCGAAGGGTCACTATGGCTACACCTTC.

This clone appeared a single time. This sequence joins TRBV20-1 and TRBJ2-3; D is perhaps TRBD1 or TRBD2 (5 bases each). V lost 3 bases to trimming and J lost 2 bases, with 12 bases between them. The CDR3 totals 14 residues. In germline, CDR1 is DFQATT, CDR2 SNEGSKA (reference sequence). DNA of the CDR3: TGCAGTGCTAGTCCGGGACGGCTCACAGATACGCAGTATTTT. It specifies CSASPGRLTDTQYF.

The V gene is TRBV4-2, the J gene TRBJ1-2; D is ambiguous. Germline V gives CDR1 LGHNA, CDR2 YNFKEQ. V dropped 1 base and J dropped 8 bases, with 8 bases sitting between them. CDR3 length equals 12 residues. The CDR3 region is CASSQGLQGYTF. The CDR3 nucleotides are TGTGCCAGCAGCCAAGGACTGCAGGGCTACACCTTC.

DNA for the CDR3: TGTGCCAGCAGCCTCTACACCGAGGCGGACCTAAATCAGCCCCAGCATTTT. It translates to CASSLYTEADLNQPQHF. The rearrangement joins TRBV7-8 to TRBJ1-5; no definite D call. The ends were cut back, 5 bases at V and 4 bases at J, with 21 bases in the middle. Per the germline V gene, CDR1 is SGHVS and CDR2 is FQNEAQ. This CDR3 has 17 residues.

This clone was seen just once. This chain connects TRBV28 to TRBJ1-5; the D gene is possibly TRBD1 (5 bases). The germline V gene has CDR1 MDHEN and CDR2 SYDVKM. The CDR3 runs 14 residues. V was shortened by 6 bases and J by 3 bases, with 12 bases between the two germline ends. This CDR3 reads CASRIRQNNQPQHF. In nucleotides, the CDR3 is TGTGCCAGCAGAATCCGACAGAACAATCAGCCCCAGCATTTT.

The chain has TRBV2 and TRBJ2-1, with a weak D call TRBD1 (6 bases). Per germline, CDR1 SNHLY and CDR2 FYNNEI. V dropped 6 bases and J dropped 5 bases, with 11 bases sitting between them. The CDR3 spans 13 residues. The CDR3 nucleotides are TGTGCCAGCAGGAACAGGGCCCACAATGAGCAGTTCTTC. It translates to CASRNRAHNEQFF.

The sample holds a few counts of this clone. V gene TRBV7-9 combines with J gene TRBJ1-6; 8 bases are shared with TRBD1. CDR3 size: 13 residues. The germline V gene encodes CDR1 SEHNR and CDR2 FQNEAQ (reference sequence). Unmatched junction bases numbered 7, after V lost 11 bases and J lost 7 bases. The CDR3 DNA sequence: TGTGCCGGGAAGACAGGGGACAATTCACCCCTCCACTTT. It specifies CAGKTGDNSPLHF.

The rearrangement joins TRBV23-1 to TRBJ2-7, with TRBD1 identical over 11 bases. TRBV23-1 is an ORF for which the function is uncertain. J lost 2 bases, V lost 4 bases, and 4 bases had no gene match. The CDR3 runs to 15 residues. CDR3 DNA sequence: TGCGCCAGCAGTCTCCGGACAGGGGGCCCCTACGAGCAGTACTTC. Amino acid sequence: CASSLRTGGPYEQYF.

This clone appeared once. The V call is TRBV30, the J call TRBJ2-7; D is possibly TRBD2 (5 bases). In germline, CDR1 is GTSNPN, CDR2 SVGIG (reference sequence). Trimming removed 1 base from V and 6 bases from J, with 7 bases in between. This CDR3 has 11 amino acids. CDR3 nucleotides: TGTGCCTGGAGTGGACGGGGCGAGCAGTACTTC. As protein: CAWSGRGEQYF.

The chain carries TRBV6-6 and TRBJ2-3; TRBD2 matches at 8 bases. CDR3 size: 16 residues. V trimming: 0 bases; J trimming: 2 bases; junction bases outside the gene matches: 4. The germline CDR1 and CDR2 sequences are MNHNY and SVGAGI (reference sequence). The DNA for the CDR3 is TGTGCCAGCAGTTACTCGTCGCGGGGGGTCACAGATACGCAGTATTTT. It is translated as CASSYSSRGVTDTQYF.

The J gene is TRBJ2-2, the V gene TRBV3-1 (or the pseudogene TRBV3-2), with no clear D. The germline gives CDR1 LGHDT, CDR2 YNNKEL (reference sequence). The CDR3 is 13 amino acids. The V end was cut by 0 bases, the J end by 7 bases, with 6 bases between. CDR3 coding DNA: TGTGCCAGCAGCCAAGAGGGGATCGGGGAGCTGTTTTTT. Translated: CASSQEGIGELFF.

This clone was observed a single time. The chain links TRBV30 to TRBJ1-2, with a tentative D call TRBD1 (5 bases). V lost 7 bases to trimming and J lost 7 bases, with 10 bases between them. Germline CDR1 and CDR2: GTSNPN and SVGIG (reference sequence). The CDR3 totals 10 residues. CDR3 nucleotides: TGTGCCTCCATGGGGGGTGGCTACACCTTC. Translation: CASMGGGYTF.

J is TRBJ1-2 and V is TRBV19, with unresolved D. V was shortened by 0 bases and J by 5 bases, with 7 bases between the two germline ends. The CDR3 consists of 13 residues. From germline, CDR1 is LNHDA and CDR2 SQIVND (reference sequence). The CDR3: CASSIEEEYGYTF. CDR3 nucleotide sequence: TGTGCCAGTAGTATAGAGGAGGAGTATGGCTACACCTTC. The full variable domain, rest sourced from reference TRBV19 and TRBJ1-2, is DGGITQSPKYLFRKEGQNVTLSCEQNLNHDAMYWYRQDPGQGLRLIYYSQIVNDFQKGDIAEGYSVSREKKESFPLTVTSAQKNPTAFYLCASSIEEEYGYTFGSGTRLTVV.

V usage is TRBV19 and J usage is TRBJ2-5; 7 positions agree with TRBD2. The V gene end was trimmed by 3 bases and the J gene end by 7 bases; junction bases not matched to a gene: 5. The germline gives CDR1 LNHDA, CDR2 SQIVND (reference sequence). The CDR3 extends over 13 amino acids. Here the CDR3 DNA reads TGTGCCAGTAGTATCGAAGGGGAGGGGACCCAGTACTTC. Translated: CASSIEGEGTQYF.

This chain links TRBV29-1 with TRBJ1-1; D unclear. Germline V gene sequence: CDR1 SQVTM, CDR2 ANQGSEA. V dropped 7 bases and J dropped 0 bases, with 12 bases sitting between them. The CDR3 extends over 13 amino acids. The CDR3 bases are TGCAGCGCCCTAGGACCCATGAACACTGAAGCTTTCTTT. Translation: CSALGPMNTEAFF.

This chain connects TRBV28 to TRBJ1-2, with D unresolved. The CDR3 is made up of 14 amino acids. The germline V gene has CDR1 MDHEN and CDR2 SYDVKM. Trimming cost V 5 bases and J 3 bases, with 13 bases left between them. CDR3 nucleotide sequence: TGTGCCAGCAGTCCTTCTTCAGGATACTATGGCTACACCTTC. It is translated as CASSPSSGYYGYTF.

The gene calls are TRBV7-2 and TRBJ1-1; D is unresolved. The CDR3 runs to 15 residues. Germline V gene lookup returns CDR1 SGHTA and CDR2 FQGNSA. V was shortened by 1 base and J by 2 bases, with 11 bases between the two germline ends. CDR3 sequence reads: CASSLVVTANTEAFF. The CDR3 coding sequence is TGTGCCAGCAGCTTAGTTGTGACGGCAAACACTGAAGCTTTCTTT.